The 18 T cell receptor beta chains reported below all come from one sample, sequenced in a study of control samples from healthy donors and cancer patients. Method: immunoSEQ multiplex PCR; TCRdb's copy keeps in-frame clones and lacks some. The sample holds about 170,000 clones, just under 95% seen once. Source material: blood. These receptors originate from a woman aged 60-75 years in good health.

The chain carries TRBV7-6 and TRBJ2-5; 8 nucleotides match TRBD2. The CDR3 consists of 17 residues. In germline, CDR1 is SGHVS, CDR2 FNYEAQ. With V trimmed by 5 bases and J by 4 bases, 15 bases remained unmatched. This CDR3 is CASSRVWPGGPGETQYF. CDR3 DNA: TGTGCCAGCAGCCGGGTTTGGCCGGGGGGGCCGGGAGAGACCCAGTACTTC. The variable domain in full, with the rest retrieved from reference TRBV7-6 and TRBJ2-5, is GAGVSQSPRYKVTKRGQDVALRCDPISGHVSLYWYRQALGQGPEFLTYFNYEAQQDKSGLPNDRFSAERPEGSISTLTIQRTEQRDSAMYRCASSRVWPGGPGETQYFGPGTRLLVL.

The CDR3, as DNA: TGTGCCAGCAACATCGGAAGCCAGCCCCAGCATTTT. This sequence encodes CASNIGSQPQHF. The rearrangement uses TRBV7-9 and TRBJ1-5; no clear D gene. V was clipped by 7 bases and J by 7 bases, with 11 bases between them. The CDR3 contains 12 residues. CDR1 is SEHNR and CDR2 is FQNEAQ in the germline V gene (reference sequence).

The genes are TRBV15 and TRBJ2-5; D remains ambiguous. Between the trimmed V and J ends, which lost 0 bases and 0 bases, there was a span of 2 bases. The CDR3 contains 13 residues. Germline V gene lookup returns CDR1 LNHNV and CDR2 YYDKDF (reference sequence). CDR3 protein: CATSREDQETQYF. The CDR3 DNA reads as TGTGCCACCAGCAGAGAGGACCAAGAGACCCAGTACTTC.

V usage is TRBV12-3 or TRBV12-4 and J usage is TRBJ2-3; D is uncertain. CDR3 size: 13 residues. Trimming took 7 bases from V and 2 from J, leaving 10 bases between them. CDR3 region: CASTLGPTDTQYF. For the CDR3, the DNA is TGTGCCAGCACCTTAGGGCCCACAGATACGCAGTATTTT.

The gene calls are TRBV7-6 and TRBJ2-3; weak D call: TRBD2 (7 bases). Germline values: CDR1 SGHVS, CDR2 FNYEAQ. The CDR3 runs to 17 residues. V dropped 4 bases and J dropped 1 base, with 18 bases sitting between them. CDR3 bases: TGTGCCAGCAGCTCTAGGGGGGGAACCCAGGGCACAGATACGCAGTATTTT. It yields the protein CASSSRGGTQGTDTQYF.

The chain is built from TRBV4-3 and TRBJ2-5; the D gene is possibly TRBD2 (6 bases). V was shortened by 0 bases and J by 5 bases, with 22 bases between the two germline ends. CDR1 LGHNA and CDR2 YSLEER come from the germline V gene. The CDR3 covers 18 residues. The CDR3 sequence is CASSQDNFVGGDSETQYF. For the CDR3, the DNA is TGCGCCAGCAGCCAAGATAATTTTGTGGGGGGAGACTCGGAGACCCAGTACTTC.

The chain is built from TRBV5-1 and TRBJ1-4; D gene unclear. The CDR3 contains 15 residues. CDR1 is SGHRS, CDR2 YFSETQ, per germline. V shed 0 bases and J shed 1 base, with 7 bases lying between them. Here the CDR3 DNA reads TGCGCCAGCAGCTTGGCGGTTAGAACTAATGAAAAACTGTTTTTT. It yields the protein CASSLAVRTNEKLFF. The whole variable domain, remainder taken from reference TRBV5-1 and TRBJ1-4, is KAGVTQTPRYLIKTRGQQVTLSCSPISGHRSVSWYQQTPGQGLQFLFEYFSETQRNKGNFPGRFSGRQFSNSRSEMNVSTLELGDSALYLCASSLAVRTNEKLFFGSGTQLSVL.

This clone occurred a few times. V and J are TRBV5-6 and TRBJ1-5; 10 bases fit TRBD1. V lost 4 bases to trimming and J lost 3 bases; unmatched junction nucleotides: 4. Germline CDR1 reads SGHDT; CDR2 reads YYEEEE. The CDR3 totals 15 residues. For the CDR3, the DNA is TGTGCCAGCAGCGGGACAGGGGATTTCAATCAGCCCCAGCATTTT. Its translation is CASSGTGDFNQPQHF.

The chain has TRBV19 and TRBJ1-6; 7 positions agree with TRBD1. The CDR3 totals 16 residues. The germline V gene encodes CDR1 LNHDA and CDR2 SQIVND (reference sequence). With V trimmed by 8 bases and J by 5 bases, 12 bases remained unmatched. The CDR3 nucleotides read TGTGCCAGTTCCCAGGTCTCGGGACAGAATAATTCACCCCTCCACTTT. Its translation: CASSQVSGQNNSPLHF.

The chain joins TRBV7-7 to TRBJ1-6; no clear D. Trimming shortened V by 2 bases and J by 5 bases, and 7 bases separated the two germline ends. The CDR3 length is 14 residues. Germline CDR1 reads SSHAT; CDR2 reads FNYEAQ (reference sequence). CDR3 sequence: CASSLLLNNSPLHF. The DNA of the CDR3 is TGTGCCAGCAGCTTACTACTTAATAATTCACCCCTCCACTTT. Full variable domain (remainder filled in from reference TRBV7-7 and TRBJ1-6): GAGVSQSPRYKVTKRGQDVTLRCDPISSHATLYWYQQALGQGPEFLTYFNYEAQPDKSGLPSDRFSAERPEGSISTLTIQRTEQRDSAMYRCASSLLLNNSPLHFGNGTRLTVT.

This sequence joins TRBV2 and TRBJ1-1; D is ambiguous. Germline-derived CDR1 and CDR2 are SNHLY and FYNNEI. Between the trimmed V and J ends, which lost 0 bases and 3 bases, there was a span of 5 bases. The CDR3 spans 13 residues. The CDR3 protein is CASSEAWDTEAFF. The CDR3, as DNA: TGTGCCAGCAGTGAAGCCTGGGACACTGAAGCTTTCTTT.

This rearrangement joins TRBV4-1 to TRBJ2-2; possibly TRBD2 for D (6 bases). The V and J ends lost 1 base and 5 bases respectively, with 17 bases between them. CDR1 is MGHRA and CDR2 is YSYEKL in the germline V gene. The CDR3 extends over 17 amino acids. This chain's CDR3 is CASSQARGGEETGELFF. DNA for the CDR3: TGCGCCAGCAGCCAAGCTAGAGGAGGGGAAGAGACCGGGGAGCTGTTTTTT.

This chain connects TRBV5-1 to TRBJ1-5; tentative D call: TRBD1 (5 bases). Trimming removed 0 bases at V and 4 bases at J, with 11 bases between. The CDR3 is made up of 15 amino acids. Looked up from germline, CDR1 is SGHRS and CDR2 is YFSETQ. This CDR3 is CASSLEGPENQPQHF. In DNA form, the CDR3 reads TGCGCCAGCAGCTTGGAGGGGCCGGAGAATCAGCCCCAGCATTTT.

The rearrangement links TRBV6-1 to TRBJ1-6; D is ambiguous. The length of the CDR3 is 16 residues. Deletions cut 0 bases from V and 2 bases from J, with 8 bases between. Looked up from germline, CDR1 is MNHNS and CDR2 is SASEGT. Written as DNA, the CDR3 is TGTGCCAGCAGTGAAGCGTCAGACCCCTATAATTCACCCCTCCACTTT. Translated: CASSEASDPYNSPLHF.

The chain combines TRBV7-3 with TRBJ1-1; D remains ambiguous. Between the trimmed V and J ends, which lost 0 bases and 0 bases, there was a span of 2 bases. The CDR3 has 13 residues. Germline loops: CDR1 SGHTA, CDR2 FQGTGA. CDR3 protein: CASSLTMNTEAFF. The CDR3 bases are TGTGCCAGCAGCTTAACCATGAACACTGAAGCTTTCTTT.

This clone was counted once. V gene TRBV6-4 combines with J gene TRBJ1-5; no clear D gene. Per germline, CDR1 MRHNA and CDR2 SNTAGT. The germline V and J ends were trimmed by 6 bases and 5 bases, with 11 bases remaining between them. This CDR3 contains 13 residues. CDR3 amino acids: CASSTQVDQPQHF. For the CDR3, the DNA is TGTGCCAGCAGCACCCAGGTAGATCAGCCCCAGCATTTT.

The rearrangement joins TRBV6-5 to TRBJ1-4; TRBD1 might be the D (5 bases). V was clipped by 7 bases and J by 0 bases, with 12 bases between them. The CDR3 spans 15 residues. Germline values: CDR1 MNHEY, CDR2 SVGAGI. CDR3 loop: CASKRGVATNEKLFF. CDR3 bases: TGTGCCAGCAAAAGAGGGGTTGCAACTAATGAAAAACTGTTTTTT.

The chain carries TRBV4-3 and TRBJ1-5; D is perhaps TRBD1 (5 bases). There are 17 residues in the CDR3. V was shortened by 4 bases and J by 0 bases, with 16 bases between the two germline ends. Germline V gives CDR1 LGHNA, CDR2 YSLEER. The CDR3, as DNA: TGCGCCAGCAGCCTTAACCGGGGACCTTATAGCAATCAGCCCCAGCATTTT. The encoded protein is CASSLNRGPYSNQPQHF.